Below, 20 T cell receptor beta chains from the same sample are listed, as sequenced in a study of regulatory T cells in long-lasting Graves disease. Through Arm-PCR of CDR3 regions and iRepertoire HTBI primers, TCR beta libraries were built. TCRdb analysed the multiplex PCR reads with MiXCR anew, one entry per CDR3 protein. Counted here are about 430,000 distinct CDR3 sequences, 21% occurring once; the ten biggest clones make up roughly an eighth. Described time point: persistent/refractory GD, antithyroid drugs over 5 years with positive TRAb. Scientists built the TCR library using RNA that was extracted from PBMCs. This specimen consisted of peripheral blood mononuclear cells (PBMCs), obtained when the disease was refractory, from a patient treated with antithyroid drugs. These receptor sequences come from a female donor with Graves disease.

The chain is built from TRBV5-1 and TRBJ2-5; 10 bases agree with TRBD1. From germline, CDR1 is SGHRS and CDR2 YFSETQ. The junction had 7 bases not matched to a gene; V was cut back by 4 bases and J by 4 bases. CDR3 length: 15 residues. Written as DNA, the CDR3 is TGCGCCAGCAGCGCAGGGACAGGGGCGTCAGAGACCCAGTACTTC. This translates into CASSAGTGASETQYF.

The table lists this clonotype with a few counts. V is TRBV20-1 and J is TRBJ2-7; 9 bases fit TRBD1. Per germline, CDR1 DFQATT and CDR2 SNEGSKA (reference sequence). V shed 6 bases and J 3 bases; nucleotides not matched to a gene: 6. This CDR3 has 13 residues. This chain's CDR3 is CSARPTGGYEQYF. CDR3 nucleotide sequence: TGCAGTGCCCGCCCGACAGGGGGCTACGAGCAGTACTTC.

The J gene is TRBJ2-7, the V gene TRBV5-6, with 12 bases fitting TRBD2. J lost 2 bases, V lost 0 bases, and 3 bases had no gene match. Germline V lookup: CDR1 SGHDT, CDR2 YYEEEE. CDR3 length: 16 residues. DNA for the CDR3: TGTGCCAGCAGCTTGGGGCTAGCGGGAGGGGCCTACGAGCAGTACTTC. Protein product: CASSLGLAGGAYEQYF.

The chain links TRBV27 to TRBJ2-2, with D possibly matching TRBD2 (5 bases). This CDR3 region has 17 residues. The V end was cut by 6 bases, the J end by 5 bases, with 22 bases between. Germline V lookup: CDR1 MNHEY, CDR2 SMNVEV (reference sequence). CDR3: CASSAARAAKFTGELFF. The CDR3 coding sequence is TGTGCCAGCAGCGCGGCGAGGGCCGCGAAATTTACCGGGGAGCTGTTTTTT.

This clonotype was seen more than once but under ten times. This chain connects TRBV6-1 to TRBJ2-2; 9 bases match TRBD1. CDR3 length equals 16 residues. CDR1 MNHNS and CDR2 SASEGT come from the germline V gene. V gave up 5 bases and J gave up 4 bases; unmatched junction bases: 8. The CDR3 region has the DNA TGTGCCAGCAGTACCCCGGACAGGGGAATCACCGGGGAGCTGTTTTTT. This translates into CASSTPDRGITGELFF.

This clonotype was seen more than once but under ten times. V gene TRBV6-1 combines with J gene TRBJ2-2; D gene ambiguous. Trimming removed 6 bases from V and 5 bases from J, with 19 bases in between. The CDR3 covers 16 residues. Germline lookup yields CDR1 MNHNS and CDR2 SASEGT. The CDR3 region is CASSPRLSPWTGELFF. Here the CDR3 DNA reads TGTGCCAGCAGCCCCCGACTGTCCCCCTGGACCGGGGAGCTGTTTTTT.

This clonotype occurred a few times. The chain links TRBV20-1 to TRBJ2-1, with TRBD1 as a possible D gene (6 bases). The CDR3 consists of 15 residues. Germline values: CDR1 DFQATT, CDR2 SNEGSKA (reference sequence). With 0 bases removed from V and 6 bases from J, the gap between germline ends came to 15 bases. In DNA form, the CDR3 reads TGCAGTGCTAGAGATCGACGGGGACAAACCAATGAGCAGTTCTTC. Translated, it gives CSARDRRGQTNEQFF.

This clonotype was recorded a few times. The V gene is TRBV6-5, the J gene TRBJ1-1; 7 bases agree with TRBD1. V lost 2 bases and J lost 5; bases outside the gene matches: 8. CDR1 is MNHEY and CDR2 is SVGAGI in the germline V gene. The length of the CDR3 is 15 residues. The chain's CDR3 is CASSYDEGARTEAFF. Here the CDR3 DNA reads TGTGCCAGCAGTTACGATGAGGGGGCGAGGACTGAAGCTTTCTTT.

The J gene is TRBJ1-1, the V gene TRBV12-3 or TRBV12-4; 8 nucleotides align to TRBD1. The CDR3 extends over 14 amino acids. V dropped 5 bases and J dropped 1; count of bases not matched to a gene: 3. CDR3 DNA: TGTGCCAGCAGTCAGGGGGCGGAGAACACTGAAGCTTTCTTT. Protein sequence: CASSQGAENTEAFF.

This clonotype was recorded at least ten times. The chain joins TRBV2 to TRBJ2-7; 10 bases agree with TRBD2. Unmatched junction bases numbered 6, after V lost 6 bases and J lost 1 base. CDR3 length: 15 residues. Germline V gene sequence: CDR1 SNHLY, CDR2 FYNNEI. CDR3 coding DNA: TGTGCCAGCAGGGTACTAGCGGGAAGTTCCTACGAGCAGTACTTC. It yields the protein CASRVLAGSSYEQYF.

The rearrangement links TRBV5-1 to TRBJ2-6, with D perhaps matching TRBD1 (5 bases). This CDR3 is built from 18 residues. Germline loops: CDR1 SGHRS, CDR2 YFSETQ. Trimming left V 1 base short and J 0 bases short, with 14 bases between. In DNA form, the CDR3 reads TGCGCCAGCAGCTTGTTCACAGGTGAAAGCTCTGGGGCCAACGTCCTGACTTTC. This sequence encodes CASSLFTGESSGANVLTF.

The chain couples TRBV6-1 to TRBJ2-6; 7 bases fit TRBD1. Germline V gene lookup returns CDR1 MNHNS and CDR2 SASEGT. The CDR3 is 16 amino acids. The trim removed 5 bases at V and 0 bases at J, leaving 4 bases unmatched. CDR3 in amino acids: CASSRTGYSGANVLTF. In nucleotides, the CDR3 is TGTGCCAGCAGTCGGACAGGTTACTCTGGGGCCAACGTCCTGACTTTC.

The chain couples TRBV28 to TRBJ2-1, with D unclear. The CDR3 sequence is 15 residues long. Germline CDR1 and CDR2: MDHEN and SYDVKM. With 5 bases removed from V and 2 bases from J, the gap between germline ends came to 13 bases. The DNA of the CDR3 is TGTGCCAGCAGTAGACCCAACCCCACCTACAATGAGCAGTTCTTC. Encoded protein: CASSRPNPTYNEQFF. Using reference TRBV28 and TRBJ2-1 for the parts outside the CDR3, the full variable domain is DVKVTQSSRYLVKRTGEKVFLECVQDMDHENMFWYRQDPGLGLRLIYFSYDVKMKEKGDIPEGYSVSREKKERFSLILESASTNQTSMYLCASSRPNPTYNEQFFGPGTRLTVL.

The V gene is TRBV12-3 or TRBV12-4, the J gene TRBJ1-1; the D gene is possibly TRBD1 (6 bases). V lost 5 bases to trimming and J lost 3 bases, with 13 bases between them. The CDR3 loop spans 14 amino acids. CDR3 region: CASSRGGGDTEAFF. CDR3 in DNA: TGTGCCAGCAGTAGGGGAGGGGGGGACACTGAAGCTTTCTTT.

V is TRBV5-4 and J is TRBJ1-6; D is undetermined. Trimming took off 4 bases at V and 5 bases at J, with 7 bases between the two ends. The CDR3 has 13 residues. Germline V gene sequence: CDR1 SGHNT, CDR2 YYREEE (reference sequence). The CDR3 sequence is CASSLTNNSPLHF. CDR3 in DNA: TGTGCCAGCAGCCTCACGAATAATTCACCCCTCCACTTT. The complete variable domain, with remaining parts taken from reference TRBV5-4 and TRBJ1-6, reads ETGVTQSPTHLIKTRGQQVTLRCSSQSGHNTVSWYQQALGQGPQFIFQYYREEENGRGNFPPRFSGLQFPNYSSELNVNALELDDSALYLCASSLTNNSPLHFGNGTRLTVT.

The CDR3 nucleotides read TGTGCCAGCAGAAGGGACCGCAACTCTGGGGCCAACGTCCTGACTTTC. It specifies CASRRDRNSGANVLTF. V is TRBV27 and J is TRBJ2-6; D might be TRBD1 or TRBD2, each matching 5 bases. Germline loops: CDR1 MNHEY, CDR2 SMNVEV (reference sequence). V gave up 6 bases and J gave up 0 bases, with 12 bases separating them. This CDR3 contains 16 residues.

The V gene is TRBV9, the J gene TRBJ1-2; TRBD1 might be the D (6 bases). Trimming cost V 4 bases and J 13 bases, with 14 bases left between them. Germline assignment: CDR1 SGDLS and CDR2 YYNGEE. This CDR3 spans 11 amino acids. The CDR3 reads CASSRGGESTF. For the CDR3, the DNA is TGTGCCAGCAGCCGAGGGGGAGAATCCACCTTC.

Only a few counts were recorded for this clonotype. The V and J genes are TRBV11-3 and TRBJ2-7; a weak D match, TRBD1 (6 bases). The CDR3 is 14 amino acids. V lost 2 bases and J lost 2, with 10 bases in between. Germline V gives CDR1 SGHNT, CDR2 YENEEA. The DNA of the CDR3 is TGTGCCAGCAGCTTACCGGACAGAGCCTACGAGCAGTACTTC. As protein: CASSLPDRAYEQYF.

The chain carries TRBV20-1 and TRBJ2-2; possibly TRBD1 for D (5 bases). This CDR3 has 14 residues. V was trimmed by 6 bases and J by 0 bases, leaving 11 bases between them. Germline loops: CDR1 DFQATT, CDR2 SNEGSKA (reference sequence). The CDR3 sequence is CSAMDTSNTGELFF. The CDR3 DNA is TGCAGTGCAATGGACACTTCGAACACCGGGGAGCTGTTTTTT.

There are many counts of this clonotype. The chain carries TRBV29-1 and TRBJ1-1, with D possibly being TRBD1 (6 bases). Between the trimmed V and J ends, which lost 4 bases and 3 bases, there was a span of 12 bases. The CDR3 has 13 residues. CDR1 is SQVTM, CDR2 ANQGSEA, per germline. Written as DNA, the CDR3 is TGCAGCGTTGTACGGGGGGCGGACACTGAAGCTTTCTTT. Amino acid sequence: CSVVRGADTEAFF.